This entry features one T cell receptor (beta chain) sequence. The antigen is unknown. This sample was taken from a study of blood T cells in healthy people across ages. V lost 6 bases, J lost 7 bases, and 13 bases lay in between. The CDR3 has 13 amino acids. Germline V lookup: CDR1 MNHNS, CDR2 SASEGT. Study-wide results and limits: In these data, TCR beta diversity tracked strongly with naive T cell percentage. Getting older went along with TCR beta diversity per million T cells dropping roughly linearly.

Sample-barcoded 5' priming and a J-beta primer mix drove a second PCR of roughly 6 to 12 cycles. Paired-end reads containing CDR3 totaled no fewer than 2.5 million for each sample. TCRdb analysed the 5' RACE reads with MiXCR anew, one entry per CDR3 protein. The table includes 1.5 million to 1.8 million distinct CDR3 sequences, approximately 42% detected once. Sequencing was carried out using blood. The clonotype originates from a woman under 30 in good health. The chain has TRBV6-1 and TRBJ2-1; D gene unclear. CDR3 in amino acids: CASRKSATNEQFF. As DNA, the CDR3 is TGTGCCAGCAGAAAGTCCGCCACGAATGAGCAGTTCTTC.